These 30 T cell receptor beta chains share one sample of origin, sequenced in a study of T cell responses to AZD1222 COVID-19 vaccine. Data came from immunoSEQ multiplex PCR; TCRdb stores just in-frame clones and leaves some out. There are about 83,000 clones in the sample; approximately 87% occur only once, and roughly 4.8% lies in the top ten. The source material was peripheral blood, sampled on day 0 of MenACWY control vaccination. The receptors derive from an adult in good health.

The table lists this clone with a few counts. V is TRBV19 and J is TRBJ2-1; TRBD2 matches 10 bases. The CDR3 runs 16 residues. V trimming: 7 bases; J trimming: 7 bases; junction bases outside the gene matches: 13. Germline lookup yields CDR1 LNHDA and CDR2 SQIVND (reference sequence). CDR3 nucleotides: TGTGCCAGTATAGTATCCTCAGGACTAGCGGAGAATGAGCAGTTCTTC. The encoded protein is CASIVSSGLAENEQFF.

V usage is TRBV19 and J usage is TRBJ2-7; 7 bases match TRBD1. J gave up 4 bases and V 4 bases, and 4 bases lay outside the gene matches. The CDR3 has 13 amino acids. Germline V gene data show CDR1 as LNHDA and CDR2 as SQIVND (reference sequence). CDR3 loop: CASSTPTGYEQYF. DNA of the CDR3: TGTGCCAGTAGTACCCCGACAGGGTACGAGCAGTACTTC. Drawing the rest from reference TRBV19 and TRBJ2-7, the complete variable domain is DGGITQSPKYLFRKEGQNVTLSCEQNLNHDAMYWYRQDPGQGLRLIYYSQIVNDFQKGDIAEGYSVSREKKESFPLTVTSAQKNPTAFYLCASSTPTGYEQYFGPGTRLTVT.

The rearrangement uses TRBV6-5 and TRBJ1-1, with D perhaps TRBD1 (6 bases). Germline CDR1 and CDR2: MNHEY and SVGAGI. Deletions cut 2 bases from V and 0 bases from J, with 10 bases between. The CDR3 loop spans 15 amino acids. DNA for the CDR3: TGTGCCAGCAGTTACAACCGGGGGCTGAACACTGAAGCTTTCTTT. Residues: CASSYNRGLNTEAFF.

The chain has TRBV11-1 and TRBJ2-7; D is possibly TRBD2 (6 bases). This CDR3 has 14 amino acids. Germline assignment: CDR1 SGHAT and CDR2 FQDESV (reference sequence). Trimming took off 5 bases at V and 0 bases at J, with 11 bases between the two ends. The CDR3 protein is CASSQHGGSYEQYF. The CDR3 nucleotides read TGTGCCAGCAGCCAGCACGGGGGCTCCTACGAGCAGTACTTC.

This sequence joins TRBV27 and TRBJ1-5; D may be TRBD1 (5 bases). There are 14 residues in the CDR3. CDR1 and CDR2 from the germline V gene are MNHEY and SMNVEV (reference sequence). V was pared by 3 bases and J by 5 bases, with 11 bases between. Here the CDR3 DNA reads TGTGCCAGCAGTTTTACAGGTTCACATCAGCCCCAGCATTTT. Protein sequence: CASSFTGSHQPQHF.

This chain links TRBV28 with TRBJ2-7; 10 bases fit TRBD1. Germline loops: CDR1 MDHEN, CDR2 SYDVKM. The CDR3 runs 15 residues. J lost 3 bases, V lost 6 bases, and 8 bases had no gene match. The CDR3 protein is CASSTAGQGNYEQYF. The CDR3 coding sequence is TGTGCCAGCAGCACAGCGGGACAGGGGAACTACGAGCAGTACTTC.

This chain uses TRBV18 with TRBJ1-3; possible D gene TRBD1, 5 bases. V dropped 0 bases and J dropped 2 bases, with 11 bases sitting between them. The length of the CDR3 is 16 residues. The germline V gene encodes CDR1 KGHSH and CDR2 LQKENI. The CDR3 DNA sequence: TGTGCCAGCTCACCACCGGAGGGGAGGACTGGAAACACCATATATTTT. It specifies CASSPPEGRTGNTIYF.

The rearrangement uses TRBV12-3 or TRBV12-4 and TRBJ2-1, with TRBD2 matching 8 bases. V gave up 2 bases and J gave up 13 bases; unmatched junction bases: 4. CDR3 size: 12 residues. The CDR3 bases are TGTGCCAGCAGTTTAACTAGCGGCAGTCAGTTCTTC. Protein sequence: CASSLTSGSQFF.

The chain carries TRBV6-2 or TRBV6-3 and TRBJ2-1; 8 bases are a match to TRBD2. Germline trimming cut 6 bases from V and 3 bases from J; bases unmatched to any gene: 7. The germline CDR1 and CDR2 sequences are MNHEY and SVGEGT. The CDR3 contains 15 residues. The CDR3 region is CASRPTSGHYNEQFF. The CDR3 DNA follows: TGTGCCAGCAGGCCTACTAGCGGACACTACAATGAGCAGTTCTTC.

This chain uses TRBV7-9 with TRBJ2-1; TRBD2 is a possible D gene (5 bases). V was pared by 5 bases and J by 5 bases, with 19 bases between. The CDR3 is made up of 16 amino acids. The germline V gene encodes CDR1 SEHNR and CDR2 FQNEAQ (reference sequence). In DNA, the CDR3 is TGTGCCAGCAGCGGCCAGGTTGTAGCGCTCCACAATGAGCAGTTCTTC. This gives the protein CASSGQVVALHNEQFF.

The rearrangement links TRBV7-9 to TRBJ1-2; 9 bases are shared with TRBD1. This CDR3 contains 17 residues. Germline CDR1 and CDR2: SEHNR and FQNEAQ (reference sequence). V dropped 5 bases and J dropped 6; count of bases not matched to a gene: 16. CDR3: CASSLQRTGTGIDGYTF. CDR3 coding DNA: TGTGCCAGCAGCCTTCAGCGTACCGGGACAGGGATTGATGGCTACACCTTC.

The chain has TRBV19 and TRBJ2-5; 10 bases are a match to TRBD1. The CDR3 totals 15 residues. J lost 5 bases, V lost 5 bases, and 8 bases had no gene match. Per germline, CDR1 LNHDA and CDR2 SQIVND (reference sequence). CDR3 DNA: TGTGCCAGTAGTTACGGACAGGGGGTTATGGAGACCCAGTACTTC. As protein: CASSYGQGVMETQYF. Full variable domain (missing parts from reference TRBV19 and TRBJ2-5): DGGITQSPKYLFRKEGQNVTLSCEQNLNHDAMYWYRQDPGQGLRLIYYSQIVNDFQKGDIAEGYSVSREKKESFPLTVTSAQKNPTAFYLCASSYGQGVMETQYFGPGTRLLVL.

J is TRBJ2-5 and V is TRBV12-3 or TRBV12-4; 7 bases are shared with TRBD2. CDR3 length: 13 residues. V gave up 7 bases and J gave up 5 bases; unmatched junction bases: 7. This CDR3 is CASTPGGTETQYF. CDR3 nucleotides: TGTGCCAGCACCCCCGGGGGGACGGAGACCCAGTACTTC.

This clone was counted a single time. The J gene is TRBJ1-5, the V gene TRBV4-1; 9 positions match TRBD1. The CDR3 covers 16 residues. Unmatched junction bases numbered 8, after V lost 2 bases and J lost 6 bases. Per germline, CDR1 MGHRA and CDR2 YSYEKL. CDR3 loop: CASSQTGQGIGQPQHF. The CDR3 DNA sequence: TGCGCCAGCAGCCAAACGGGACAGGGAATAGGTCAGCCCCAGCATTTT.

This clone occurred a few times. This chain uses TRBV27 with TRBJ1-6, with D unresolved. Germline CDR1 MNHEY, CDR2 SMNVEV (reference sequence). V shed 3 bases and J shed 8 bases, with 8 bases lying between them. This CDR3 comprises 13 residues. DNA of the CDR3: TGTGCCAGCAGTTTCAAGGGCGATTCACCCCTCCACTTT. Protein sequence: CASSFKGDSPLHF.

CDR3 DNA: TGTGCCAGTAGCGGGGGACTAGCGGGATTCTACGAGCAGTACTTC. Translating it yields CASSGGLAGFYEQYF. The V call is TRBV19, the J call TRBJ2-7; 13 bases align to TRBD2. CDR1 LNHDA and CDR2 SQIVND come from the germline V gene (reference sequence). The CDR3 covers 15 residues. V trimming: 6 bases; J trimming: 3 bases; junction bases outside the gene matches: 5.

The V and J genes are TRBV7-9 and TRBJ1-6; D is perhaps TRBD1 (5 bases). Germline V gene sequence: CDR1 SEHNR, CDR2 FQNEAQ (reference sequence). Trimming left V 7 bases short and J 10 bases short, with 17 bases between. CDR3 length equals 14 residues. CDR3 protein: CASTPWGEGSPLHF. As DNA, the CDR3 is TGTGCCAGCACCCCTTGGGGGGAGGGCTCACCCCTCCACTTT.

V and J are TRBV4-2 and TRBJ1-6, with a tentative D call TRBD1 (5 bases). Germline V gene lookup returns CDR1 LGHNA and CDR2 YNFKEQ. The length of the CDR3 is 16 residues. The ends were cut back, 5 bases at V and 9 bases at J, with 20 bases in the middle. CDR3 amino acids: CASSNTQGIGSSPLHF. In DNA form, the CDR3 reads TGTGCCAGCAGCAATACTCAGGGTATAGGGAGTTCACCCCTCCACTTT.

CDR3 sequence: CASSWGAGAQDEQYF. CDR3 nucleotides: TGTGCCAGCAGCTGGGGGGCAGGGGCCCAAGACGAGCAGTACTTC. The V call is TRBV7-2, the J call TRBJ2-7; either TRBD1 or TRBD2 may fit D (6 bases each). In germline, CDR1 is SGHTA, CDR2 FQGNSA. V was trimmed by 4 bases and J by 5 bases, leaving 18 bases between them. CDR3 length: 15 amino acids.

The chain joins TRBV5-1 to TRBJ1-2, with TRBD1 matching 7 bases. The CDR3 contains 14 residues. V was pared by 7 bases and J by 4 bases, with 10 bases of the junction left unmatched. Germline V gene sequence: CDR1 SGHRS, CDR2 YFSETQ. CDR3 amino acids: CASADRAIPYGYTF. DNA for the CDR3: TGCGCCAGCGCTGACAGGGCGATACCCTATGGCTACACCTTC.

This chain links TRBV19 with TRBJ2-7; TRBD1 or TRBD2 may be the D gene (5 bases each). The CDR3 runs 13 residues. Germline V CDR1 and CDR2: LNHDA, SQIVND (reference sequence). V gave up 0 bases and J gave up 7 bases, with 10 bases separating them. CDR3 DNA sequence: TGTGCCAGTAGTATAGATCGGGACCGTGAGCAGTACTTC. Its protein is CASSIDRDREQYF.

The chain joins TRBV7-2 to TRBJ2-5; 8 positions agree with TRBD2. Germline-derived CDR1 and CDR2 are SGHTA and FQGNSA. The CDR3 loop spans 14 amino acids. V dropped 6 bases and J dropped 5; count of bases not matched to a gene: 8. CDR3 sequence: CASRSPPGGETQYF. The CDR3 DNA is TGTGCCAGCAGATCCCCCCCGGGAGGGGAGACCCAGTACTTC. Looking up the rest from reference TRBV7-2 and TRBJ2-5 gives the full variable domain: GAGVSQSPSNKVTEKGKDVELRCDPISGHTALYWYRQSLGQGLEFLIYFQGNSAPDKSGLPSDRFSAERTGGSVSTLTIQRTQQEDSAVYLCASRSPPGGETQYFGPGTRLLVL.

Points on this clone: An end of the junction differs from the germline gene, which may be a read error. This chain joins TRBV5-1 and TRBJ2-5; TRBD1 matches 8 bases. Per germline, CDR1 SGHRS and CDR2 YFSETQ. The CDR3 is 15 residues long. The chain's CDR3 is CASSLQGVVQGTQYF. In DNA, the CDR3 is TGCGCCAGCAGCTTACAGGGGGTGGTTCAAGGGACCCAGTACTTC.

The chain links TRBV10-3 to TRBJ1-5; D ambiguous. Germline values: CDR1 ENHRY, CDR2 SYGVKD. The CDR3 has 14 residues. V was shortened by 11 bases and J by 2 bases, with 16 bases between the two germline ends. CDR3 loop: CAASDGDGNQPQHF. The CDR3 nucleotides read TGTGCCGCCTCGGACGGGGATGGCAATCAGCCCCAGCATTTT.

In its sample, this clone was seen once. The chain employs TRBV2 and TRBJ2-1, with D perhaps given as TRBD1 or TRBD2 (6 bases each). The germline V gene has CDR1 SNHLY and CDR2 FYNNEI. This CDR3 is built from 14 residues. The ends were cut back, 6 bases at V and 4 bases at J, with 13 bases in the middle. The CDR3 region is CASSGGTIYNEQFF. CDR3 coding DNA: TGTGCCAGCAGCGGCGGGACAATTTACAATGAGCAGTTCTTC.

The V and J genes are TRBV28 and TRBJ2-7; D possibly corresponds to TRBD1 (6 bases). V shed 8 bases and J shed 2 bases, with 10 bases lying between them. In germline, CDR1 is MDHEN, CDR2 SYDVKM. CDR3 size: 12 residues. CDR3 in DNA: TGTGCCAGCGGACAGTTCACCTACGAGCAGTACTTC. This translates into CASGQFTYEQYF.

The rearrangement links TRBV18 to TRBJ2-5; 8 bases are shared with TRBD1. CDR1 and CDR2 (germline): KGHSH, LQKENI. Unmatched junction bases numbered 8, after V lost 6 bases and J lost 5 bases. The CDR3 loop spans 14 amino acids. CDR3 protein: CASSLDRGLETQYF. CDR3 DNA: TGTGCCAGCTCCCTAGACAGGGGCTTGGAGACCCAGTACTTC. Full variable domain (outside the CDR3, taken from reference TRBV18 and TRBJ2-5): NAGVMQNPRHLVRRRGQEARLRCSPMKGHSHVYWYRQLPEEGLKFMVYLQKENIIDESGMPKERFSAEFPKEGPSILRIQQVVRGDSAAYFCASSLDRGLETQYFGPGTRLLVL.

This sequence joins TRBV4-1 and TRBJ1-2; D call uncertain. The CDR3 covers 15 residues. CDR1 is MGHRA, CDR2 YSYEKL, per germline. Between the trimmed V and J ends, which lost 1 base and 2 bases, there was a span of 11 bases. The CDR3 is CASSQGKDGNYGYTF. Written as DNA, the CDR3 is TGCGCCAGCAGCCAAGGGAAGGACGGGAACTATGGCTACACCTTC.

This CDR3 reads CATARLATGELFF. CDR3 nucleotides: TGTGCCACCGCCCGGTTGGCGACCGGGGAGCTGTTTTTT. The chain combines TRBV24-1 with TRBJ2-2; no definite D call. Between the trimmed V and J ends, which lost 9 bases and 5 bases, there was a span of 12 bases. The CDR3 covers 13 residues. In germline, CDR1 is KGHDR, CDR2 SFDVKD.

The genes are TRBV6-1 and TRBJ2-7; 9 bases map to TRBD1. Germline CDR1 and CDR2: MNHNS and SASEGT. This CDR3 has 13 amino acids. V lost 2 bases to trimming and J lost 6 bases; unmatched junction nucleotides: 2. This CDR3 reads CASSETGGGEQYF. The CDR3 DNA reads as TGTGCCAGCAGTGAAACAGGGGGCGGCGAGCAGTACTTC.